This TCR beta chain was retrieved from a study of beta chain features in type 1 diabetes. Across the study: Healthy donors and patients showed comparable age, gender and cell yields. General study results and limits: The study found moderately but significantly shorter TCRB CDR3s in all four CD4+ subsets of Type 1 diabetes patients. PCR, the amplification step, might favor shorter templates, equally in patients and controls.

Note on this clone: Antigen specificity is unknown.

Each sorted population was over 95% pure. This CDR3 contains 17 residues. Germline V lookup: CDR1 LGHNA, CDR2 YSLEER. Trimming removed 0 bases from V and 3 bases from J; junction bases left unmatched: 7. The isolated RNA, all of it, was reverse transcribed, so expressed TCRB transcripts were what got sequenced. Roughly 3.6 million reads were obtained on average from naive, central memory and regulatory T cell samples. The table came from immunoSEQ multiplex PCR; TCRdb's copy has only in-frame clones and leaves some out. The sample has 500,000 to 650,000 clones, around 12% seen once. The sample was naive CD4+ T cells from blood. This chain joins TRBV4-3 and TRBJ2-3; TRBD2 agrees at 9 bases. This clonotype was sampled from a man aged 25 to 45 with type 1 diabetes. The CDR3 reads CASSQDRSGGKTDTQYF. The CDR3 coding sequence is TGCGCCAGCAGCCAAGATCGGAGCGGGGGGAAGACAGATACGCAGTATTTT.